A selection of T cell receptor beta chains follows, all from one sample in a study of T cell repertoires in cytomegalovirus infection. TCRdb processed the reads anew with MiXCR; each CDR3 protein has one entry. The table includes approximately 500,000 distinct CDR3 sequences, around 11% detected once. Sequenced sample: PBMCs. These receptors were obtained from a human donor in good health (CMV status not recorded). Some clones in this sample may be carry-over from other donors' samples. CDR3s include the opening cysteine and the closing phenylalanine or tryptophan. D genes are given only for firm matches. A row's size may be missing; if present it is once, few, many or a size class.

v_call,clone_size,j_call,d_call,cdr3_aa,cdr3_nt
TRBV29-1,-,TRBJ1-1,-,CSVVGTLGNTEAFF,TGCAGCGTTGTGGGAACCTTGGGGAACACTGAAGCTTTCTTT
TRBV5-8,-,TRBJ2-3,TRBD2,CASSPGLAYKSPIRDTQYF,TGTGCCAGCAGCCCAGGACTAGCGTACAAGTCCCCTATTAGAGATACGCAGTATTTT
TRBV6-5,many,TRBJ2-5,-,CASSYRGLETQYF,TGTGCCAGCAGTTATCGGGGTCTGGAGACCCAGTACTTC
TRBV7-9,many,TRBJ2-7,-,CASSLGAQPVYEQYF,TGTGCCAGCAGCTTAGGGGCGCAACCGGTCTACGAGCAGTACTTC
TRBV29-1,-,TRBJ1-1,-,CSVEAGEEAFF,TGCAGCGTTGAAGCGGGGGAGGAAGCTTTCTTT
TRBV29-1,-,TRBJ2-1,-,CSVYSLLGVNEQFF,TGCAGCGTCTACAGTCTCTTGGGGGTCAATGAGCAGTTCTTC
TRBV7-2,many,TRBJ2-3,TRBD2,CASSLLEREIGMAGTDTQYF,TGTGCCAGCAGCTTATTGGAGCGGGAGATCGGCATGGCGGGCACAGATACGCAGTATTTT
TRBV28,many,TRBJ1-3,-,CASSLRVLSGNTIYF,TGTGCCAGCAGTTTAAGGGTGCTCTCTGGAAACACCATATATTTT
TRBV20-1,few,TRBJ1-2,-,CSTRDNFYGYTF,TGCAGTACGAGGGACAACTTCTATGGCTACACCTTC
TRBV29-1,-,TRBJ2-7,TRBD1,CSVEGGTGGYEQYF,TGCAGCGTTGAAGGTGGGACAGGGGGTTACGAGCAGTACTTC
TRBV6-5,-,TRBJ1-2,-,CASSSLYGGYTF,TGTGCCAGCAGTTCCCTCTACGGGGGCTACACCTTC
TRBV12-5,many,TRBJ1-1,-,CASGIGQFTEAFF,TGTGCTAGTGGTATAGGACAGTTTACTGAAGCTTTCTTT
TRBV6-1,many,TRBJ2-1,-,CASSEARHNEQFF,TGTGCCAGCAGTGAAGCGAGGCACAATGAGCAGTTCTTC
TRBV20-1,many,TRBJ2-1,TRBD2,CSASPLAGVDEQFF,TGCAGTGCTAGCCCTCTAGCGGGGGTGGATGAGCAGTTCTTC
TRBV27,-,TRBJ2-3,-,CASRPTQDTQYF,TGTGCCAGCAGGCCGACCCAGGATACGCAGTATTTT
TRBV27,many,TRBJ1-2,-,CASSLSPHRVGYTF,TGTGCCAGCAGTTTATCTCCCCACAGGGTGGGCTACACCTTC
TRBV10-3,few,TRBJ2-7,TRBD2,CAISESRGGAGTYEQYF,TGTGCCATCAGTGAGTCGCGAGGAGGAGCGGGAACCTACGAGCAGTACTTC
TRBV20-1,many,TRBJ2-3,-,CSASLLAITDTQYF,TGCAGTGCTAGCCTCCTAGCGATCACAGATACGCAGTATTTT
TRBV20-1,few,TRBJ2-5,-,CSASGGYETQYF,TGCAGTGCCAGTGGGGGGTACGAGACCCAGTACTTC
TRBV6-1,many,TRBJ2-7,-,CAVEVSYEQYF,TGTGCCGTAGAGGTCTCCTACGAGCAGTACTTC
TRBV5-1,few,TRBJ2-2,TRBD1,CASSSTGVYTGELFF,TGCGCCAGCAGCTCCACAGGGGTCTACACCGGGGAGCTGTTTTTT
TRBV10-3,many,TRBJ2-2,-,CAISESVNTGELFF,TGTGCCATCAGTGAGTCGGTAAACACCGGGGAGCTGTTTTTT
TRBV20-1,many,TRBJ2-3,-,CSAQEGTTDTQYF,TGCAGTGCCCAAGAGGGAACCACAGATACGCAGTATTTT
TRBV5-6,few,TRBJ1-2,-,CASRVRTSKNYGYTF,TGTGCCAGCAGGGTCAGGACAAGCAAAAACTATGGCTACACCTTC
TRBV19,-,TRBJ1-5,-,CASTVTGNSNQPQHF,TGTGCCAGTACCGTTACAGGGAATAGCAATCAGCCCCAGCATTTT
TRBV20-1,-,TRBJ2-3,TRBD2,CSARLAGGPRAQYF,TGCAGTGCTAGATTAGCGGGGGGGCCTCGGGCGCAGTATTTT
TRBV7-6,many,TRBJ1-1,TRBD1,CASRADRDTEAFF,TGTGCCAGCAGGGCTGACAGGGACACTGAAGCTTTCTTT
TRBV5-1,-,TRBJ1-2,-,CASSLATGGTIYGYTF,TGCGCCAGCAGCTTGGCCACCGGGGGAACCATCTATGGCTACACCTTC
TRBV9,few,TRBJ1-6,TRBD1,CASSARDRGSNSPLHF,TGTGCCAGCAGCGCCCGGGACAGGGGCTCTAATTCACCCCTCCACTTT
TRBV29-1,-,TRBJ1-2,-,CSVEMTLSDYGYTF,TGCAGCGTTGAAATGACCCTTTCCGACTATGGCTACACCTTC
TRBV12-3/TRBV12-4,few,TRBJ1-3,TRBD1,CASSLVGRGLRSGNTIYF,TGTGCCAGCAGTTTAGTCGGCAGGGGGCTACGCTCTGGAAACACCATATATTTT
TRBV6-1,many,TRBJ2-7,-,CASSEEVRYEQYF,TGTGCCAGCAGTGAAGAAGTACGCTACGAGCAGTACTTC
TRBV7-8,many,TRBJ2-3,TRBD1,CASSLSYQGAVTDTQYF,TGTGCCAGCAGCTTATCCTACCAGGGGGCTGTCACAGATACGCAGTATTTT
TRBV9,-,TRBJ1-5,-,CASSVGTTDGQPQHF,TGTGCCAGCAGCGTAGGAACGACAGACGGGCAGCCCCAGCATTTT
TRBV20-1,many,TRBJ1-5,-,CSALELGGNQPQHF,TGCAGTGCTTTGGAGCTCGGGGGCAATCAGCCCCAGCATTTT
TRBV7-6,-,TRBJ1-5,-,CASSPDSQPQHF,TGTGCCAGCAGCCCCGACAGTCAGCCCCAGCATTTT
TRBV4-1,many,TRBJ2-3,-,CASSQERASERTDTQYF,TGCGCCAGCAGCCAAGAACGCGCTAGCGAGCGCACAGATACGCAGTATTTT
TRBV3-1,few,TRBJ2-7,TRBD2,CASSPGGLLRHEQYF,TGTGCCAGCAGCCCGGGAGGGTTACTCCGCCACGAGCAGTACTTC
TRBV7-2,many,TRBJ2-1,-,CASSVLTMGLFF,TGTGCCAGCAGCGTCCTGACAATGGGGCTGTTCTTC
TRBV20-1,-,TRBJ2-3,TRBD2,CSAISLAGDTQYF,TGCAGTGCTATATCGTTAGCGGGCGATACGCAGTATTTT
TRBV27,-,TRBJ1-6,-,CASSFRTNSPLHF,TGTGCCAGCAGTTTCCGGACAAATTCACCCCTCCACTTT
TRBV20-1,-,TRBJ1-6,-,CSAGEVPLHF,TGCAGTGCTGGGGAAGTACCGCTCCACTTT
TRBV7-8,many,TRBJ2-5,-,CASSLRRGTAMMETQYF,TGTGCCAGCAGCCTCCGCAGGGGGACTGCTATGATGGAGACCCAGTACTTC
TRBV11-2,many,TRBJ2-1,-,CASSPSVDNEQFF,TGTGCCAGCAGCCCGAGCGTAGACAATGAGCAGTTCTTC
TRBV7-9,many,TRBJ2-4,-,CASSADLNIQYF,TGTGCCAGCAGCGCCGATTTAAACATTCAGTACTTC
TRBV12-3/TRBV12-4,many,TRBJ1-1,-,CASSAGGLGEAFF,TGTGCCAGCAGTGCCGGGGGCTTAGGTGAAGCTTTCTTT
TRBV7-3,many,TRBJ1-2,-,CASSYPGYAGYTF,TGTGCCAGCAGCTACCCAGGCTATGCGGGCTACACCTTC
TRBV10-3,many,TRBJ2-1,-,CAISEGGNEQFF,TGTGCCATCAGTGAAGGGGGCAATGAGCAGTTCTTC
TRBV3-1,-,TRBJ1-1,-,CASSQPMGGEAFF,TGTGCCAGCAGCCAACCCATGGGGGGAGAAGCTTTCTTT